This record looks at one T cell receptor beta chain sequence and its context. Its target is unknown. This sample is part of a study of CXCR3-negative and CXCR3-positive naive CD8 T cells. 5' RACE with UMI labels generated the TRB cDNA libraries. TCRdb reworked the 5' RACE reads into one entry per CDR3 protein, no DNA. The sample includes just under 90,000 distinct CDR3 sequences. Study conclusions and caveats: Whereas memory cells differed, naive CXCR3-negative and CXCR3-positive cells shared similar TRBV-TRBJ usage. Greater hydrophobicity was found in TRB CDR3s of CXCR3-positive naive cells than of CXCR3-negative naive cells.

Naive CD8+ T cells displayed a CD45RO-CCR7+CD27+CD95- phenotype. Sequences were obtained from naive CXCR3+ CD8+ T cells from blood. The subset is: CD45RO-CCR7+CD27+CD95- naive CD8+ T cells expressing CXCR3 (TNR3+). The receptor's source is a human donor in good health. Some clones in this sample may be carry-over from other donors' samples.

The CDR3 is CASSFGTPGQYNSPLHF. The chain employs TRBV5-1 and TRBJ1-6; TCRdb lists TRBD1, though no DNA is available to test this call. The CDR3 consists of 17 residues. Germline CDR1 reads SGHRS; CDR2 reads YFSETQ.